This T cell receptor (beta chain) was recorded in a study of blood T cell repertoires in COVID-19 (dated by TCRdb to about 2020). Study-level background: Collaborator samples came from the United States, Italy and Spain and covered acute and convalescent phases of COVID-19. The material from the prospective study consisted of cDNA or gDNA derived from T cells, B-cell-depleted T cells, or PBMCs. Deeply sampled blood TCRbeta repertoires from subjects exposed to, actively infected with, or recovered from COVID-19 were included in the dataset. The repertoires were released in a freely available public database intended as a resource for research on the immune response to SARS-CoV-2. The samples were drawn from the first 160 participants of the ongoing ImmuneRACE study and from 1,254 subjects provided by 6 global collaborators. Nearly every sample came with metadata listing a de-identified subject ID, COVID-19 status, age in years and sex. Where available, HLA class I and class II types were obtained from metadata supplied by the sample provider rather than from assay-based typing.

The investigation overall reported the following: The quantity of clinical and demographic metadata differed by source and by participant and was supplied without curation.

Including the terminal cysteine and phenylalanine, the CDR3 comprises 15 residues. Only the CDR3 portion is preserved as DNA: 45 bases, with reading frame beginning at the first base. V gives up 5 bases and J gives up 5 bases, and the segment between their germline ends measures 17 bases. The germline V gene supplies CDR1 MNHEY and CDR2 SVGAGI. The immunoSEQ Assay, a bias-controlled multiplex PCR, was used to amplify TCRbeta CDR3 regions from genomic DNA. Concerning the study's data processing: Within the assay, amplification of reference gene primers was used to estimate how many nucleated cells each sample contained. To quantify the absolute abundance of each unique TCRbeta CDR3 rearrangement, sequence reads were collapsed and filtered. For each sample, productive Simpson clonality was calculated as the square root of Simpson's diversity index across productive rearrangements. TCRdb holds this immuneACCESS table with in-frame rearrangements only. Some clones are missing; in checked studies, unresolved V genes explain under half, and the rest has no known cause. That table gives V, J and clone size, and the DNA gave D and trimming. The sample table records some 120,000 clones; approximately 84% of these occur just once. The ten largest clonotypes hold about a sixth of the sample.

About this clone: Its recognized antigen is unknown. Base quality data are lacking; no much larger clone is found one base away.

Another Seattle source contributed samples from volunteer blood donors who had recovered from COVID-19. Whole blood was collected in K2EDTA tubes by collaborating institutions according to the institutions' own protocols. For TCRbeta analysis, collaborators shipped samples as frozen whole blood, isolated PBMCs, or DNA extracted from either of those sample types. The rearranged segments are TRBV6-5 and TRBJ2-3; a weak D assignment points to TRBD2 (5 bases agree). This receptor was obtained from a woman aged 45-59 years who had recovered from COVID-19. Sequencing was done on a sample of peripheral blood. The CDR3 protein is CASSPSPLGGDTQYF. DNA sequence: TGTGCCAGCAGTCCAAGTCCACTAGGCGGAGATACGCAGTATTTT.